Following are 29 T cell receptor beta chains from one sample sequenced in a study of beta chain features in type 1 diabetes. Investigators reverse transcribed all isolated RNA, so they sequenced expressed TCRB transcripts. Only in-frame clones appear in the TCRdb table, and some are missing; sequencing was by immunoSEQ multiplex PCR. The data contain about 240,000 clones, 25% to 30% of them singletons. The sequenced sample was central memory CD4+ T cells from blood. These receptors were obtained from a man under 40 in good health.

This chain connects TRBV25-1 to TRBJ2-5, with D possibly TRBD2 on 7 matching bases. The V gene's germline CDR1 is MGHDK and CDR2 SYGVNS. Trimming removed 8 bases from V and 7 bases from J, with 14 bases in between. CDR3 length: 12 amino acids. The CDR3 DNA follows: TGTGCCAGCGGTTACAGGGAGGGGACCCAGTACTTC. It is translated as CASGYREGTQYF.

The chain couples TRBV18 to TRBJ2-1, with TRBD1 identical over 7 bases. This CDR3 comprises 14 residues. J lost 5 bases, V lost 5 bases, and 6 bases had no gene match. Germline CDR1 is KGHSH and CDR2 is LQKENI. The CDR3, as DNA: TGTGCCAGCTCATTTCCGACAGGGAACAATGAGCAGTTCTTC. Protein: CASSFPTGNNEQFF.

CDR3 sequence reads: CASSLTNTGELFF. CDR3 nucleotide sequence: TGTGCCAGCAGCTTAACAAACACCGGGGAGCTGTTTTTT. The chain carries TRBV7-6 and TRBJ2-2, with unresolved D. V dropped 2 bases and J dropped 2 bases, with 3 bases sitting between them. The CDR3 covers 13 residues. Germline V gives CDR1 SGHVS, CDR2 FNYEAQ.

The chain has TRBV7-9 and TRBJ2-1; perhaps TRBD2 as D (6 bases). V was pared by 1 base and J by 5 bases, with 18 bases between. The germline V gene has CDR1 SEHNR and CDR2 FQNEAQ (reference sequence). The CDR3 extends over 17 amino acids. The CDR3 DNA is TGTGCCAGCAGCTTAGGGGTTAGCGGCTCCGCAAACAATGAGCAGTTCTTC. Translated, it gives CASSLGVSGSANNEQFF.

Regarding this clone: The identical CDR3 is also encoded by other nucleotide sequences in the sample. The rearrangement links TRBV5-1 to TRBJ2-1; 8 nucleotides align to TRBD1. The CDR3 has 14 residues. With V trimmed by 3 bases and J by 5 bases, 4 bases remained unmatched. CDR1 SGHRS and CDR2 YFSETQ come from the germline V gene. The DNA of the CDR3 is TGCGCCAGCAGCTCCGACAGGGGTCACAATGAGCAGTTCTTC. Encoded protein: CASSSDRGHNEQFF.

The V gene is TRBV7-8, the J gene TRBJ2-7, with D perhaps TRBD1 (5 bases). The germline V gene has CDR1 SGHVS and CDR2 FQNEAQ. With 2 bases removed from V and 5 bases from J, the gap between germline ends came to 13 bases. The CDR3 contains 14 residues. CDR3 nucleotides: TGTGCCAGCAGCTTACGCCGGGCCAGGGACGAGCAGTACTTC. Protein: CASSLRRARDEQYF.

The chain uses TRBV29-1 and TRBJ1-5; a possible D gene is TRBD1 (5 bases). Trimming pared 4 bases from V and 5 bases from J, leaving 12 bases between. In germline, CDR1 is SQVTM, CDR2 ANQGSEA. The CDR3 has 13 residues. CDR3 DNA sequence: TGCAGCGTTGTGGACAACACAGATCAGCCCCAGCATTTT. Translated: CSVVDNTDQPQHF. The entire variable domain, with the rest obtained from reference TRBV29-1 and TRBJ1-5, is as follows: SAVISQKPSRDICQRGTSLTIQCQVDSQVTMMFWYRQQPGQSLTLIATANQGSEATYESGFVIDKFPISRPNLTFSTLTVSNMSPEDSSIYLCSVVDNTDQPQHFGDGTRLSIL.

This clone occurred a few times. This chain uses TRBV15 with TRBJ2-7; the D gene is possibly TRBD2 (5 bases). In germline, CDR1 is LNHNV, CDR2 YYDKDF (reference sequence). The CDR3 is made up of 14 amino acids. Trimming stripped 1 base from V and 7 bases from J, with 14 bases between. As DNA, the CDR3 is TGTGCCACCAGCAGAGGAGGGTCCTACAGAGAGCAGTACTTC. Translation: CATSRGGSYREQYF.

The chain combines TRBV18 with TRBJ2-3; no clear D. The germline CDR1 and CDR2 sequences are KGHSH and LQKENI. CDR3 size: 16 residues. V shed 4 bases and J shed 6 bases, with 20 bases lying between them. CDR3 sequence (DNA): TGTGCCAGCTCACTCGCCCCGCCGGCAAATGGTGATACGCAGTATTTT. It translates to CASSLAPPANGDTQYF.

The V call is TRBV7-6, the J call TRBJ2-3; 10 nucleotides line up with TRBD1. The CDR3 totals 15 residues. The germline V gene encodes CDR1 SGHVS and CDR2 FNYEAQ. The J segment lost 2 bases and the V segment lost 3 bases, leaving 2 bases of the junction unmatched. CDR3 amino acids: CASSFGTGVTDTQYF. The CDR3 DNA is TGTGCCAGCAGCTTCGGGACAGGGGTCACAGATACGCAGTATTTT. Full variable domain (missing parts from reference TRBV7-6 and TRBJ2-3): GAGVSQSPRYKVTKRGQDVALRCDPISGHVSLYWYRQALGQGPEFLTYFNYEAQQDKSGLPNDRFSAERPEGSISTLTIQRTEQRDSAMYRCASSFGTGVTDTQYFGPGTRLTVL.

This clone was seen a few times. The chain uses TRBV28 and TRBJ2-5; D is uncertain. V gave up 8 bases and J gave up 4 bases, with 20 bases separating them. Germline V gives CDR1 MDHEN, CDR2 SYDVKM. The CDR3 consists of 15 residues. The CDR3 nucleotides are TGTGCCAGCTCGCCCGCCGAGTCCTCACGAGAGACCCAGTACTTC. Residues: CASSPAESSRETQYF.

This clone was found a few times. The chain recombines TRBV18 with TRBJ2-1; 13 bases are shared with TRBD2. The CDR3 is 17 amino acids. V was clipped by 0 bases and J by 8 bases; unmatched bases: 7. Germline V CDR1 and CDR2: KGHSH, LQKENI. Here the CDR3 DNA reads TGTGCCAGCTCACCACCGGGGGGACTAGCGGGATTCTATGAGCAGTTCTTC. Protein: CASSPPGGLAGFYEQFF.

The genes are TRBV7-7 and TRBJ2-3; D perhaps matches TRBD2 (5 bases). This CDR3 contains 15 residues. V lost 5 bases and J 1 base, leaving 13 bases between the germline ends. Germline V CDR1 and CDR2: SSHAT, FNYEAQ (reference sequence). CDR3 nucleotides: TGTGCCAGCAGCCCAGGAGGTACAGGCACAGATACGCAGTATTTT. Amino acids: CASSPGGTGTDTQYF. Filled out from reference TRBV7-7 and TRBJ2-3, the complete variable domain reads GAGVSQSPRYKVTKRGQDVTLRCDPISSHATLYWYQQALGQGPEFLTYFNYEAQPDKSGLPSDRFSAERPEGSISTLTIQRTEQRDSAMYRCASSPGGTGTDTQYFGPGTRLTVL.

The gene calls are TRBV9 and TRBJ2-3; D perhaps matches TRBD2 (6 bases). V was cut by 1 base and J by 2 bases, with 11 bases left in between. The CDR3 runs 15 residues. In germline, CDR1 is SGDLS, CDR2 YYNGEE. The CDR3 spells CASSVIAANTDTQYF. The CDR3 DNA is TGTGCCAGCAGCGTAATAGCGGCGAACACAGATACGCAGTATTTT.

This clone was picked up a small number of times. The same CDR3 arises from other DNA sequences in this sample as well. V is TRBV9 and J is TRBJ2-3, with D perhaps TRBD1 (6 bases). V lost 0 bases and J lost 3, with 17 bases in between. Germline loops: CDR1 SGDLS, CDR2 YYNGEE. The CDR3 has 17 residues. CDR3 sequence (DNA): TGTGCCAGCAGCGTAGAGGGTCAGGGGCTAAGTACAGATACGCAGTATTTT. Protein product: CASSVEGQGLSTDTQYF.

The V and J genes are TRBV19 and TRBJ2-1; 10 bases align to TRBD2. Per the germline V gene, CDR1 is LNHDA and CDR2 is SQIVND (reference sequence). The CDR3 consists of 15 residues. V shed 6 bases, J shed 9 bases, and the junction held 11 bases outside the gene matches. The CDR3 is CASSLGLAEVGEQFF. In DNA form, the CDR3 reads TGTGCCAGTAGCCTAGGACTAGCGGAGGTGGGTGAGCAGTTCTTC.

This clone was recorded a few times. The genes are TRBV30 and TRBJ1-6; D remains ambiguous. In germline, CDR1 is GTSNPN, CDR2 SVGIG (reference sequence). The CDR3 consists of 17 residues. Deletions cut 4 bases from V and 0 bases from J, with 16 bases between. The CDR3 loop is CAWNLGVKSSYNSPLHF. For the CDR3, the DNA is TGTGCCTGGAACCTCGGGGTGAAGAGCTCCTATAATTCACCCCTCCACTTT.

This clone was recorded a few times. Written as DNA, the CDR3 is TGTGCCATCAGTGATGATTCAGATACGCAGTATTTT. It encodes CAISDDSDTQYF. The rearrangement joins TRBV10-3 to TRBJ2-3; D remains unclear. CDR3 length: 12 amino acids. Germline V lookup: CDR1 ENHRY, CDR2 SYGVKD. The ends were cut back, 3 bases at V and 4 bases at J, with 5 bases in the middle.

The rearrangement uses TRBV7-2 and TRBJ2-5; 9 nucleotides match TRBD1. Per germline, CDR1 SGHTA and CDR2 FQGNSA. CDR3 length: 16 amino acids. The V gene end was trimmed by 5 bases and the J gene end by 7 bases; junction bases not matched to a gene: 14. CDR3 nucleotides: TGTGCCAGCAGCCCCCCCGGGACAGGGCGGGCGGGGACCCAGTACTTC. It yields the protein CASSPPGTGRAGTQYF.

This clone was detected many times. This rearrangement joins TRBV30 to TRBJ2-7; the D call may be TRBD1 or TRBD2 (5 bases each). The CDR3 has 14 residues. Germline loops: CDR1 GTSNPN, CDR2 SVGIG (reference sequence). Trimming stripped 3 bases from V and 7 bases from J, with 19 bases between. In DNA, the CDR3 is TGTGCCTGGAGCGAATTACCGGGACGACTTGAGCAGTACTTC. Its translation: CAWSELPGRLEQYF.

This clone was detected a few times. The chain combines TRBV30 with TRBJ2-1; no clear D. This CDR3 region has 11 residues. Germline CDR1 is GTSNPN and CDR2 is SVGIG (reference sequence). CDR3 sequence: CVQSSYNEQFF. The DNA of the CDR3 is TGTGTACAAAGCTCCTACAATGAGCAGTTCTTC.

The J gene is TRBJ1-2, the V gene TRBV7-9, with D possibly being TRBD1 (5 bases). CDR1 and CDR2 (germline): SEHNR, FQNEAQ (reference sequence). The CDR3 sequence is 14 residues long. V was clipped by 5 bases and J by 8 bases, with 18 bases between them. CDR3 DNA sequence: TGTGCCAGCAGCCCAAATGTGGGGACGGGCGGCTACACCTTC. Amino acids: CASSPNVGTGGYTF.

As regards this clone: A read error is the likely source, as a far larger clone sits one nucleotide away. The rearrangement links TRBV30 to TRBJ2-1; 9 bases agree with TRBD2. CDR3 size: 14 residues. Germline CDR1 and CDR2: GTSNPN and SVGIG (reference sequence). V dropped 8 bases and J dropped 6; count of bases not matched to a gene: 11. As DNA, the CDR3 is TGTGCCGGGACCCCTTGGCGGGGGGGCAATGAGCAGTTCTTC. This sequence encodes CAGTPWRGGNEQFF.

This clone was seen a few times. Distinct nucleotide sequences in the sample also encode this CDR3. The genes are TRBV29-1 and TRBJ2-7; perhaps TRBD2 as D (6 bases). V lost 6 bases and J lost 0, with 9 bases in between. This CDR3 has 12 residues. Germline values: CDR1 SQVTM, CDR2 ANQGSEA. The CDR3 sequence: CSVGTASYEQYF. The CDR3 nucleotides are TGCAGCGTAGGGACTGCCTCCTACGAGCAGTACTTC.

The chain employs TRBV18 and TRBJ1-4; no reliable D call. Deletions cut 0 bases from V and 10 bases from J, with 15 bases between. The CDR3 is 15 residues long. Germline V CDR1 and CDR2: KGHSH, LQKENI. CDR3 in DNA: TGTGCCAGCTCACCACCGCGGCAGAGTTCGGGAAAACTGTTTTTT. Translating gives CASSPPRQSSGKLFF.

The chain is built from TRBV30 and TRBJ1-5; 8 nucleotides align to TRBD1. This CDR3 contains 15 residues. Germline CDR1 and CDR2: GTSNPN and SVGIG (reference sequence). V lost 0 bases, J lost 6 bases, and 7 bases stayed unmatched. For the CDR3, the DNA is TGTGCCTGGAGTGTAGCAGGGGGCTGGCGTCAGCCCCAGCATTTT. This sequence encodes CAWSVAGGWRQPQHF.

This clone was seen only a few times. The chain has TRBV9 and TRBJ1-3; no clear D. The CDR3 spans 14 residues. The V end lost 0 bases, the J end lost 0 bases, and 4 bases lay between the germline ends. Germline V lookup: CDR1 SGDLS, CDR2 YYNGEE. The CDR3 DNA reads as TGTGCCAGCAGCGTAGCTTCCTCTGGAAACACCATATATTTT. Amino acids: CASSVASSGNTIYF.

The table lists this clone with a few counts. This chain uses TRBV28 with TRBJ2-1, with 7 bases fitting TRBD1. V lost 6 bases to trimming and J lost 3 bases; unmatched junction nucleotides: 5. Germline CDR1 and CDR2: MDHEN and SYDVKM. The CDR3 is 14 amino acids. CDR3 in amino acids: CASRGGGDYNEQFF. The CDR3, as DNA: TGTGCCAGCAGAGGGGGCGGAGACTACAATGAGCAGTTCTTC.

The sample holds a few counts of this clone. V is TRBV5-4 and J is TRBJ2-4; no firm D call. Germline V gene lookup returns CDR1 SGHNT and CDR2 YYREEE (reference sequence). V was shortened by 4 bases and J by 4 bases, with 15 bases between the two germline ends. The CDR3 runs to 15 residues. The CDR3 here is CASSKFERQKNIQYF. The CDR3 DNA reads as TGTGCCAGCAGCAAATTTGAGAGACAAAAAAACATTCAGTACTTC.